Shown below are 18 T cell receptor beta chains from a single sample sequenced in a study of CD4 T cells in relation to SARS-CoV-2 and coronaviruses. Here immunoSEQ multiplex PCR was the method, and the copy in TCRdb shows in-frame clones only, minus some. The sample records about 59,000 clones, more than 80% being singletons. CD4+ T cells from unexposed donors were obtained before the COVID-19 pandemic (2011-2018). The sequencing input was memory CD4+ T cells from PBMCs. The receptors were sampled from a human donor in good health.

This chain connects TRBV5-1 to TRBJ1-1, with D possibly being TRBD1 (5 bases). CDR1 and CDR2 from the germline V gene are SGHRS and YFSETQ. The CDR3 contains 15 residues. With 1 base removed from V and 1 base from J, the gap between germline ends came to 11 bases. The CDR3 reads CASSLMGPANTEAFF. The CDR3 DNA reads TGCGCCAGCAGCTTGATGGGGCCAGCGAACACTGAAGCTTTCTTT.

This clone was observed a few times. The V gene is TRBV7-3, the J gene TRBJ2-1, with 8 bases fitting TRBD2. Per germline, CDR1 SGHTA and CDR2 FQGTGA. Trimming at V came to 2 bases and at J to 8 bases, leaving 8 bases not matched to a gene. This CDR3 region has 15 residues. CDR3 protein: CASSLGAGDLDEQFF. The CDR3 DNA sequence: TGTGCCAGCAGCTTAGGAGCGGGAGATCTGGATGAGCAGTTCTTC. The variable domain in full, completed from reference TRBV7-3 and TRBJ2-1, reads GAGVSQTPSNKVTEKGKYVELRCDPISGHTALYWYRQSLGQGPEFLIYFQGTGAADDSGLPNDRFFAVRPEGSVSTLKIQRTERGDSAVYLCASSLGAGDLDEQFFGPGTRLTVL.

The J gene is TRBJ2-3, the V gene TRBV7-3; 8 positions agree with TRBD2. The CDR3 consists of 15 residues. Trimming removed 6 bases from V and 0 bases from J; junction bases left unmatched: 5. Germline V gene sequence: CDR1 SGHTA, CDR2 FQGTGA. The CDR3 DNA reads as TGTGCCAGCAGTCAGCTAGCGGGCAGCACAGATACGCAGTATTTT. It encodes CASSQLAGSTDTQYF. The whole variable domain, filled in from reference TRBV7-3 and TRBJ2-3, reads GAGVSQTPSNKVTEKGKYVELRCDPISGHTALYWYRQSLGQGPEFLIYFQGTGAADDSGLPNDRFFAVRPEGSVSTLKIQRTERGDSAVYLCASSQLAGSTDTQYFGPGTRLTVL.

CDR3 protein: CASSLVGREGYEQFF. The CDR3 nucleotides are TGTGCCAGCAGCTTGGTGGGGCGGGAGGGCTATGAGCAGTTCTTC. The genes are TRBV5-5 and TRBJ2-1; 9 bases are shared with TRBD2. The CDR3 has 15 amino acids. V gave up 0 bases and J gave up 8 bases; unmatched junction bases: 6. CDR1 and CDR2 (germline): SGHKS, YYEKEE (reference sequence).

This chain links TRBV11-3 with TRBJ2-1; 14 nucleotides line up with TRBD2. Germline loops: CDR1 SGHNT, CDR2 YENEEA. The CDR3 extends over 16 amino acids. Trimming took 5 bases from V and 9 from J; bases not matched to a gene: 9. CDR3 protein: CASSPGTSGSGVEQFF. The CDR3 region has the DNA TGTGCCAGCAGCCCGGGGACTAGCGGGAGTGGGGTTGAGCAGTTCTTC.

V usage is TRBV15 and J usage is TRBJ1-1; 11 bases match TRBD1. The germline V gene encodes CDR1 LNHNV and CDR2 YYDKDF (reference sequence). The CDR3 runs to 15 residues. J gave up 7 bases and V 1 base, and 5 bases lay outside the gene matches. CDR3 sequence (DNA): TGTGCCACCAGCAGAGGGACAGGGGGCTTGGTTGAAGCTTTCTTT. It translates to CATSRGTGGLVEAFF.

The count of this clone is one. The chain links TRBV19 to TRBJ1-5; D is possibly TRBD1 (6 bases). This CDR3 is built from 14 residues. The germline V gene has CDR1 LNHDA and CDR2 SQIVND (reference sequence). The V and J ends lost 6 bases and 6 bases respectively, with 15 bases between them. The CDR3 loop reads CASSPVTRGQPQHF. The CDR3 DNA reads as TGTGCCAGTAGCCCTGTCACCAGGGGTCAGCCCCAGCATTTT.

The rearrangement joins TRBV15 to TRBJ2-1; 10 nucleotides line up with TRBD2. V lost 8 bases and J lost 3; bases outside the gene matches: 10. This CDR3 has 16 residues. CDR1 is LNHNV, CDR2 YYDKDF, per germline (reference sequence). The CDR3: CATAESGRDLYNEQFF. In DNA, the CDR3 is TGTGCCACCGCCGAGAGCGGGAGGGACCTCTACAATGAGCAGTTCTTC. Full variable domain (rest looked up from reference TRBV15 and TRBJ2-1): DAMVIQNPRYQVTQFGKPVTLSCSQTLNHNVMYWYQQKSSQAPKLLFHYYDKDFNNEADTPDNFQSRRPNTSFCFLDIRSPGLGDTAMYLCATAESGRDLYNEQFFGPGTRLTVL.

The rearrangement uses TRBV11-2 and TRBJ2-7; D not certain. The CDR3 is 17 amino acids. Trimming cost V 1 base and J 3 bases, with 19 bases left between them. Germline CDR1 is SGHAT and CDR2 is FQNNGV. CDR3 DNA: TGTGCCAGCAGCTTAGTGGCCGGGCCGACACACGGCTACGAGCAGTACTTC. Encoded protein: CASSLVAGPTHGYEQYF.

The sample holds a few counts of this clone. The V gene is TRBV3-1 (or the pseudogene TRBV3-2), the J gene TRBJ1-5; D gene uncertain. The V and J ends lost 1 base and 9 bases respectively, with 7 bases between them. The CDR3 spans 12 residues. In germline, CDR1 is LGHDT, CDR2 YNNKEL (reference sequence). The CDR3 DNA is TGTGCCAGCAGCCAAGGGTCCTTGCCCCAGCATTTT. It is translated as CASSQGSLPQHF.

Only one count was recorded for this clone. The V gene is TRBV11-2, the J gene TRBJ2-3; possibly TRBD1 for D (6 bases). The V gene's germline CDR1 is SGHAT and CDR2 FQNNGV. This CDR3 region has 15 residues. The ends were cut back, 5 bases at V and 3 bases at J, with 15 bases in the middle. Here the CDR3 reads CASSPNRGTTDTQYF. The CDR3 region has the DNA TGTGCCAGCAGCCCGAATAGGGGGACGACAGATACGCAGTATTTT.

A word on this clone: At one boundary the junction diverges from the germline segment, which might be a read error. This chain joins TRBV7-3 and TRBJ2-4, with D possibly TRBD2 on 7 matching bases. Germline-derived CDR1 and CDR2 are SGHTA and FQGTGA. This CDR3 is built from 13 residues. CDR3 protein: CASSSQRTGGLNF. In nucleotides, the CDR3 is TGTGCCAGCAGCTCCCAGCGTACGGGGGGCTTGAACTTC.

The chain employs TRBV7-9 and TRBJ2-5; a possible D gene is TRBD2 (6 bases). The CDR3 has 15 amino acids. V lost 5 bases and J lost 3, with 16 bases in between. The germline V gene encodes CDR1 SEHNR and CDR2 FQNEAQ (reference sequence). The CDR3 sequence: CASSRALAKKETQYF. For the CDR3, the DNA is TGTGCCAGCAGCCGAGCCCTAGCGAAGAAAGAGACCCAGTACTTC.

The chain couples TRBV30 to TRBJ2-2, with TRBD2 matching over 9 bases. V was pared by 0 bases and J by 5 bases, with 7 bases of the junction left unmatched. Germline V CDR1 and CDR2: GTSNPN, SVGIG (reference sequence). The CDR3 sequence is 16 residues long. The CDR3 coding sequence is TGTGCCTGGAGTGTACCGGGACTAGCTCATACCGGGGAGCTGTTTTTT. Translation: CAWSVPGLAHTGELFF. The full variable domain, with the rest looked up from reference TRBV30 and TRBJ2-2, is SQTIHQWPATLVQPVGSPLSLECTVEGTSNPNLYWYRQAAGRGLQLLFYSVGIGQISSEVPQNLSASRPQDRQFILSSKKLLLSDSGFYLCAWSVPGLAHTGELFFGEGSRLTVL.

The chain joins TRBV14 to TRBJ2-7; D possibly corresponds to TRBD1 (6 bases). Germline CDR1 is SGHDN and CDR2 is FVKESK. V lost 8 bases and J 3 bases, leaving 14 bases between the germline ends. The CDR3 contains 13 residues. The CDR3: CASPRGNYYEQYF. CDR3 bases: TGTGCCAGCCCGAGGGGGAATTACTACGAGCAGTACTTC. The full variable domain, its missing parts supplied by reference TRBV14 and TRBJ2-7, is EAGVTQFPSHSVIEKGQTVTLRCDPISGHDNLYWYRRVMGKEIKFLLHFVKESKQDESGMPNNRFLAERTGGTYSTLKVQPAELEDSGVYFCASPRGNYYEQYFGPGTRLTVT.

The chain carries TRBV18 and TRBJ2-3, with 14 positions matching TRBD2. The germline V gene encodes CDR1 KGHSH and CDR2 LQKENI. This CDR3 comprises 15 residues. J lost 5 bases, V lost 3 bases, and 1 base had no gene match. CDR3 bases: TGTGCCAGCTCACCGGGACTAGCGGGAGTAGATACGCAGTATTTT. Translated: CASSPGLAGVDTQYF.

The count of this clone is one. The chain uses TRBV18 and TRBJ2-1, with 8 bases fitting TRBD2. This CDR3 is 14 amino acids long. The V gene end was trimmed by 3 bases and the J gene end by 10 bases; junction bases not matched to a gene: 8. Germline V CDR1 and CDR2: KGHSH, LQKENI. The CDR3 region is CASSPQREGREQFF. Here the CDR3 DNA reads TGTGCCAGCTCACCCCAACGGGAGGGCCGGGAGCAGTTCTTC.

The chain has TRBV14 and TRBJ2-7, with a tentative D call TRBD2 (6 bases). Germline V gives CDR1 SGHDN, CDR2 FVKESK. Deletions cut 5 bases from V and 7 bases from J, with 21 bases between. The CDR3 runs 15 residues. The chain's CDR3 is CASSSKGSGGGEQYF. The CDR3 nucleotides are TGTGCCAGCAGCTCCAAGGGTAGCGGAGGCGGGGAGCAGTACTTC.